Following are 8 T cell receptor beta chains from one sample sequenced in a study of control samples from healthy donors and cancer patients. Using immunoSEQ multiplex PCR, the repertoire was profiled, and TCRdb retains in-frame clones only, with some absent. In the table there are about 150,000 clones, approximately 96% of which are singletons. The sequenced sample consisted of blood. The receptor set was obtained from a man aged 35 to 55 in good health.

The chain employs TRBV9 and TRBJ2-7; 7 bases fit TRBD2. Germline loops: CDR1 SGDLS, CDR2 YYNGEE. The CDR3 covers 13 residues. V shed 0 bases, J shed 6 bases, and the junction held 3 bases outside the gene matches. CDR3 sequence: CASSVGSGGEQYF. For the CDR3, the DNA is TGTGCCAGCAGCGTAGGATCGGGAGGCGAGCAGTACTTC.

The DNA for the CDR3 is TGTGCCAGCAGCCCCGGACAGACCTACGAGCAGTACTTC. Amino acid sequence: CASSPGQTYEQYF. V usage is TRBV9 and J usage is TRBJ2-7, with D possibly being TRBD1 (6 bases). The CDR3 length is 13 residues. V lost 4 bases and J 2 bases, leaving 10 bases between the germline ends. Germline loops: CDR1 SGDLS, CDR2 YYNGEE.

The J gene is TRBJ2-5, the V gene TRBV3-1 (or the pseudogene TRBV3-2); TRBD1 or TRBD2 may be the D gene (6 bases each). The CDR3 is made up of 14 amino acids. CDR1 and CDR2 from the germline V gene are LGHDT and YNNKEL (reference sequence). Trimming cost V 0 bases and J 5 bases, with 10 bases left between them. In nucleotides, the CDR3 is TGTGCCAGCAGCCAAGACGGGGGCCTCGAGACCCAGTACTTC. Its protein product is CASSQDGGLETQYF.

V usage is TRBV11-2 and J usage is TRBJ2-3; maybe TRBD2 (6 bases). This CDR3 has 15 amino acids. The ends were cut back, 0 bases at V and 2 bases at J, with 9 bases in the middle. CDR1 and CDR2 from the germline V gene are SGHAT and FQNNGV. In DNA form, the CDR3 reads TGTGCCAGCAGCTTAGAGGCGGGGTTCACAGATACGCAGTATTTT. Residues: CASSLEAGFTDTQYF. Full variable domain (missing parts from reference TRBV11-2 and TRBJ2-3): EAGVAQSPRYKIIEKRQSVAFWCNPISGHATLYWYQQILGQGPKLLIQFQNNGVVDDSQLPKDRFSAERLKGVDSTLKIQPAKLEDSAVYLCASSLEAGFTDTQYFGPGTRLTVL.

V and J are TRBV5-1 and TRBJ1-6; D perhaps matches TRBD1 (5 bases). This CDR3 has 12 residues. CDR1 and CDR2 (germline): SGHRS, YFSETQ. V lost 4 bases, J lost 7 bases, and 6 bases lay in between. DNA for the CDR3: TGCGCCAGCAGCCCAGGGAATTCACCCCTCCACTTT. This encodes CASSPGNSPLHF.

The rearrangement joins TRBV19 to TRBJ1-2; possible D gene TRBD1, 5 bases. The V gene's germline CDR1 is LNHDA and CDR2 SQIVND (reference sequence). The CDR3 is made up of 13 amino acids. V lost 3 bases and J 6 bases, leaving 11 bases between the germline ends. In nucleotides, the CDR3 is TGTGCCAGTAGTATCACGCAGGGAGATGGCTACACCTTC. Translated: CASSITQGDGYTF.

This chain uses TRBV4-3 with TRBJ1-2, with D possibly TRBD1 on 5 matching bases. The V end lost 0 bases, the J end lost 4 bases, and 15 bases lay between the germline ends. CDR1 and CDR2 (germline): LGHNA, YSLEER. This CDR3 has 16 amino acids. The CDR3 coding sequence is TGCGCCAGCAGCCAAGATTCACCAGGGCCCCTCTATGGCTACACCTTC. Translating gives CASSQDSPGPLYGYTF.

The chain combines TRBV5-1 with TRBJ2-7; 10 bases are shared with TRBD1. The V and J ends lost 3 bases and 1 base, in that order; junction bases with no gene match: 7. The germline V gene encodes CDR1 SGHRS and CDR2 YFSETQ. This CDR3 is built from 16 residues. This CDR3 is CASSSPDRGRSYEQYF. CDR3 sequence (DNA): TGCGCCAGCAGCTCCCCAGACAGGGGGCGATCCTACGAGCAGTACTTC.